The 10 T cell receptor beta chains presented below share a single source sample, sequenced in a study of cytomegalovirus exposure and HLA in healthy donors. Produced via immunoSEQ multiplex PCR; TCRdb's table is partial and in-frame only. Seen here are roughly 67,000 clones, approximately 91% observed once, and the top ten hold about 3%. The material sequenced was PBMCs. These receptors were taken from a young man in good health and CMV-seronegative.

The rearrangement uses TRBV5-5 and TRBJ2-1, with 8 nucleotides matching TRBD1. This CDR3 comprises 17 residues. The V and J ends lost 0 bases and 0 bases, in that order; junction bases with no gene match: 5. Germline V gene sequence: CDR1 SGHKS, CDR2 YYEKEE (reference sequence). The CDR3 loop is CASSLEWGTGSYNEQFF. Written as DNA, the CDR3 is TGTGCCAGCAGCTTGGAGTGGGGGACAGGCTCCTACAATGAGCAGTTCTTC.

The V gene is TRBV27, the J gene TRBJ2-7, with 8 bases that match TRBD2. The germline CDR1 and CDR2 sequences are MNHEY and SMNVEV (reference sequence). The J segment lost 0 bases and the V segment lost 2 bases, leaving 3 bases of the junction unmatched. This CDR3 spans 15 amino acids. The CDR3: CASSLTSGSSYEQYF. The DNA for the CDR3 is TGTGCCAGCAGTTTAACGAGCGGGAGCTCCTACGAGCAGTACTTC.

The chain uses TRBV5-6 and TRBJ2-1; TRBD2 aligns across 7 bases. The germline CDR1 and CDR2 sequences are SGHDT and YYEEEE. The CDR3 is 14 residues long. V shed 4 bases, J shed 9 bases, and the junction held 10 bases outside the gene matches. This CDR3 reads CASSPGGGSSEQFF. The CDR3 DNA is TGTGCCAGCAGCCCCGGCGGGGGTAGTAGTGAGCAGTTCTTC.

The V and J genes are TRBV9 and TRBJ2-1, with D maybe TRBD2 (5 bases). The V and J ends lost 0 bases and 8 bases respectively, with 21 bases between them. Germline-derived CDR1 and CDR2 are SGDLS and YYNGEE. The CDR3 loop spans 17 amino acids. The CDR3 DNA is TGTGCCAGCAGCGTAGCTAAAAGAGGGATTTTAGGCGATGAGCAGTTCTTC. Translated, it gives CASSVAKRGILGDEQFF.

The V call is TRBV30, the J call TRBJ1-2; tentatively, D is TRBD1 (5 bases). CDR1 GTSNPN and CDR2 SVGIG come from the germline V gene (reference sequence). Trimming shortened V by 2 bases and J by 2 bases, and 9 bases separated the two germline ends. CDR3 size: 13 residues. The CDR3 here is CAWSQTANYGYTF. Written as DNA, the CDR3 is TGTGCCTGGAGTCAGACAGCGAACTATGGCTACACCTTC.

CDR3 sequence reads: CASSQDHYNSAYEQYF. The CDR3 nucleotides read TGTGCCAGCAGCCAAGATCACTATAACTCGGCCTACGAGCAGTACTTC. The V gene is TRBV4-2, the J gene TRBJ2-7; D unresolved. The V end was cut by 0 bases, the J end by 2 bases, with 14 bases between. This CDR3 spans 16 amino acids. Germline V gene sequence: CDR1 LGHNA, CDR2 YNFKEQ.

The CDR3 spells CASSSSGQGNEQFF. CDR3 coding DNA: TGTGCCAGCAGCTCCTCCGGACAGGGCAATGAGCAGTTCTTC. This chain links TRBV7-3 with TRBJ2-1; 8 bases align to TRBD1. Germline V gene sequence: CDR1 SGHTA, CDR2 FQGTGA. The J segment lost 6 bases and the V segment lost 4 bases, leaving 5 bases of the junction unmatched. The CDR3 extends over 14 amino acids.

This chain joins TRBV9 and TRBJ2-3, with D perhaps TRBD2 (6 bases). V shed 2 bases and J shed 6 bases, with 7 bases lying between them. Per germline, CDR1 SGDLS and CDR2 YYNGEE. This CDR3 is built from 12 residues. CDR3 bases: TGTGCCAGCAGCGTGGAGGGGGATACGCAGTATTTT. Residues: CASSVEGDTQYF.

The rearrangement joins TRBV7-2 to TRBJ2-7; tentatively, D is TRBD2 (5 bases). The CDR3 loop spans 15 amino acids. Germline values: CDR1 SGHTA, CDR2 FQGNSA. Trimming left V 5 bases short and J 0 bases short, with 14 bases between. The CDR3 DNA sequence: TGTGCCAGCAGCCTAGAGGCGGGCCACTCCTACGAGCAGTACTTC. It translates to CASSLEAGHSYEQYF.

This chain's CDR3 is CASGLVPDGQPRPYEQYF. The CDR3 DNA sequence: TGTGCTAGTGGTTTGGTGCCCGACGGACAGCCCCGGCCCTACGAGCAGTACTTC. V gene TRBV12-5 combines with J gene TRBJ2-7; a possible D gene is TRBD1 (6 bases). Germline CDR1 LGHNT, CDR2 FRNRAP. The CDR3 loop spans 18 amino acids. V lost 0 bases to trimming and J lost 2 bases, with 20 bases between them. Supplemented by reference TRBV12-5 and TRBJ2-7, the full variable domain reads DARVTQTPRHKVTEMGQEVTMRCQPILGHNTVFWYRQTMMQGLELLAYFRNRAPLDDSGMPKDRFSAEMPDATLATLKIQPSEPRDSAVYFCASGLVPDGQPRPYEQYFGPGTRLTVT.